What follows is one T cell receptor beta chain and its context. Its antigen is unidentified. This sample was taken from a study of vaccination effects on CD4 cells after COVID-19. Study results and caveats: Convalescent patients were scarce, and early post-infection timepoints were absent.

Antigen-specific CD4+ T cells were expanded (with viral peptide pools) by the ViraFEST assay ahead of sequencing. Once cultured for roughly nine days, the cells underwent separation to obtain CD4+ T cells. Recipients of the vaccine had no prior SARS-CoV-2 infection and negative nucleocapsid antibodies. Half the medium was replaced with IL-2 medium on days 3 and 7. Sequencing used immunoSEQ multiplex PCR; TCRdb keeps in-frame clones, though not all of them. The data show about 65,000 clones, approximately 79% seen once. This specimen was CD4+ T cells from PBMCs cultured with HCoV-NL63 spike peptides, taken before COVID-19 vaccination. This receptor was taken from a human donor who received a COVID-19 vaccine.

CDR3 DNA: TGTGCCAGCAGTTCCCTGGGGAATATTAGGGGGAATGAGCAGTTCTTC. This sequence encodes CASSSLGNIRGNEQFF. The chain couples TRBV6-5 to TRBJ2-1; possible D gene TRBD1, 6 bases. Trimming took off 4 bases at V and 7 bases at J, with 20 bases between the two ends. This CDR3 is built from 16 residues. Per germline, CDR1 MNHEY and CDR2 SVGAGI.